These 16 T cell receptor beta chains came from one sample sequenced in a study of blood T cell repertoires in COVID-19. TCRdb keeps only in-frame clones here, not all; method: immunoSEQ multiplex PCR. This sample has hundreds of thousands of clones, with approximately 90% found just once. The sample comprised peripheral blood. These receptors were taken from a man aged 18 to 30 with active or convalescent COVID-19.

This clone was counted a single time. The rearrangement links TRBV5-1 to TRBJ2-7, with a weak D call TRBD1 (5 bases). Germline CDR1 reads SGHRS; CDR2 reads YFSETQ. The CDR3 loop spans 12 amino acids. The germline V and J ends were trimmed by 2 bases and 6 bases, with 9 bases remaining between them. The CDR3 reads CASSFQGSEQYF. The CDR3 DNA reads as TGCGCCAGCAGCTTCCAGGGCTCCGAGCAGTACTTC.

The chain recombines TRBV5-8 with TRBJ1-1; no firm D call. Germline loops: CDR1 SGHTS, CDR2 YDEGEE. Trimming took off 2 bases at V and 6 bases at J, with 5 bases between the two ends. This CDR3 has 11 amino acids. CDR3 in amino acids: CASSFRAEAFF. DNA for the CDR3: TGTGCCAGCAGCTTCCGGGCTGAAGCTTTCTTT.

This chain links TRBV28 with TRBJ1-2; D might be TRBD1 (6 bases). This CDR3 has 14 amino acids. Germline lookup yields CDR1 MDHEN and CDR2 SYDVKM. The V and J ends lost 8 bases and 3 bases respectively, with 16 bases between them. The CDR3 coding sequence is TGTGCCAGCCGGGACACGGGGATCTACTATGGCTACACCTTC. Translating gives CASRDTGIYYGYTF.

V gene TRBV7-9 combines with J gene TRBJ2-5; D is undetermined. Germline CDR1 and CDR2: SEHNR and FQNEAQ (reference sequence). This CDR3 comprises 14 residues. V was clipped by 8 bases and J by 0 bases, with 13 bases between them. For the CDR3, the DNA is TGTGCCAGCTCAACTCCACAGTACCAAGAGACCCAGTACTTC. Protein sequence: CASSTPQYQETQYF.

As DNA, the CDR3 is TGTGCCACACCAGGGGCCATGAACACTGAAGCTTTCTTT. As protein: CATPGAMNTEAFF. This rearrangement joins TRBV5-4 to TRBJ1-1; D is possibly TRBD1 (6 bases). The CDR3 covers 13 residues. Germline loops: CDR1 SGHNT, CDR2 YYREEE (reference sequence). Trimming left V 9 bases short and J 0 bases short, with 12 bases between.

The chain employs TRBV7-6 and TRBJ1-1; a possible D gene is TRBD1 (6 bases). Germline CDR1 is SGHVS and CDR2 is FNYEAQ. Trimming cost V 4 bases and J 1 base, with 19 bases left between them. This CDR3 has 17 residues. The chain's CDR3 is CASSSTGGGLRNTEAFF. DNA for the CDR3: TGTGCCAGCAGCTCCACCGGGGGGGGGCTTAGGAACACTGAAGCTTTCTTT.

This clone was found a few times. This rearrangement joins TRBV11-2 to TRBJ2-1, with TRBD1 identical over 7 bases. The germline V gene has CDR1 SGHAT and CDR2 FQNNGV. Trimming at V came to 5 bases and at J to 2 bases, leaving 6 bases not matched to a gene. CDR3 size: 15 residues. The CDR3 loop is CASSPRDRAYNEQFF. DNA for the CDR3: TGTGCCAGCAGCCCCAGAGACAGGGCCTACAATGAGCAGTTCTTC.

Here the CDR3 reads CASSDLAASYNEQFF. DNA for the CDR3: TGCGCCAGCAGTGATTTAGCGGCCTCCTACAATGAGCAGTTCTTC. The V gene is TRBV10-2, the J gene TRBJ2-1; perhaps TRBD2 as D (6 bases). The CDR3 covers 15 residues. Germline CDR1 and CDR2: WSHSY and SAAADI. V lost 3 bases and J lost 0, with 9 bases in between.

This chain uses TRBV6-2 or TRBV6-3 with TRBJ2-3; D gene ambiguous. Germline lookup yields CDR1 MNHEY and CDR2 SVGEGT. CDR3 length equals 14 residues. With 7 bases removed from V and 2 bases from J, the gap between germline ends came to 13 bases. This CDR3 reads CASTPNYLTDTQYF. In DNA, the CDR3 is TGTGCCAGCACCCCAAATTATCTCACAGATACGCAGTATTTT.

This clone came up a few times. The chain links TRBV11-2 to TRBJ2-5; 9 bases match TRBD2. This CDR3 has 16 amino acids. Germline V gene lookup returns CDR1 SGHAT and CDR2 FQNNGV. The V and J ends lost 6 bases and 9 bases, in that order; junction bases with no gene match: 17. CDR3 DNA sequence: TGTGCCAGCAGTTCTCTAGGGAGCGGGGGGTACGAGGCCCAGTACTTC. This gives the protein CASSSLGSGGYEAQYF.

This chain uses TRBV20-1 with TRBJ2-1; TRBD2 might be the D (6 bases). V gave up 3 bases and J gave up 1 base, with 19 bases separating them. Germline CDR1 reads DFQATT; CDR2 reads SNEGSKA (reference sequence). The CDR3 sequence is 17 residues long. The CDR3 DNA follows: TGCAGTGCTAGTTTGGTGAAACCGGGACTTTCCTACAATGAGCAGTTCTTC. This codes for CSASLVKPGLSYNEQFF.

The J gene is TRBJ1-2, the V gene TRBV2; D is perhaps TRBD1 (6 bases). The CDR3 sequence is 13 residues long. The germline V gene has CDR1 SNHLY and CDR2 FYNNEI. Between the trimmed V and J ends, which lost 6 bases and 2 bases, there was a span of 10 bases. The DNA for the CDR3 is TGTGCCAGCAGCGACCAGGGGAACTATGGCTACACCTTC. It codes for CASSDQGNYGYTF.

The V gene is TRBV7-2, the J gene TRBJ1-6; no reliable D call. This CDR3 region has 17 residues. The V end lost 3 bases, the J end lost 1 base, and 13 bases lay between the germline ends. Germline V gene data show CDR1 as SGHTA and CDR2 as FQGNSA. In DNA, the CDR3 is TGTGCCAGCAGCTTGCGGCGTAGTAGGTCCTATAATTCACCCCTCCACTTT. Protein: CASSLRRSRSYNSPLHF.

The chain employs TRBV9 and TRBJ2-5, with 10 bases lining up with TRBD2. From germline, CDR1 is SGDLS and CDR2 YYNGEE. This CDR3 contains 17 residues. The junction had 9 bases not matched to a gene; V was cut back by 0 bases and J by 4 bases. CDR3 in DNA: TGTGCCAGCAGCGTAGGTTCTAGCGGGAGCGGCGGAGAGACCCAGTACTTC. As protein: CASSVGSSGSGGETQYF.

The rearrangement links TRBV2 to TRBJ2-4, with a possible D match to TRBD2 (6 bases). CDR1 is SNHLY, CDR2 FYNNEI, per germline. V was trimmed by 9 bases and J by 2 bases, leaving 17 bases between them. This CDR3 is built from 15 residues. CDR3: CASVDYLASKNIQYF. As DNA, the CDR3 is TGTGCCAGTGTGGACTATCTGGCGTCCAAAAACATTCAGTACTTC.

The gene calls are TRBV4-1 and TRBJ2-3; possible D gene TRBD2, 5 bases. Trimming took 3 bases from V and 0 from J, leaving 16 bases between them. Germline V gene sequence: CDR1 MGHRA, CDR2 YSYEKL. This CDR3 has 17 amino acids. CDR3 nucleotides: TGCGCCAGCAGCCACGCTAATGCGAGGACTAGCACAGATACGCAGTATTTT. It yields the protein CASSHANARTSTDTQYF.